Below, one T cell receptor (beta chain) is given with its context. The data derive from a study of cytomegalovirus exposure and HLA in healthy donors. Unrecorded immune exposures were likely, despite nominal health at sampling. CDR3 length equals 13 residues. Germline lookup yields CDR1 SEHNR and CDR2 FQNEAQ (reference sequence). V shed 1 base and J shed 10 bases, with 13 bases lying between them. This PCR relied on a set of 60 Vbeta primers and 13 Jbeta primers. Sequencing was performed with immunoSEQ multiplex PCR; in TCRdb, only in-frame clones are kept and a portion is missing. The sample shows about 160,000 clones, more than 70% of them seen only once.

The material sequenced was PBMCs. This sequence originates from a man aged 30 to 45 in good health and CMV-seronegative. J is TRBJ1-1 and V is TRBV7-9; D gene unclear. CDR3 loop: CASSLGGEPGAFF. CDR3 coding DNA: TGTGCCAGCAGCTTAGGGGGAGAGCCGGGAGCTTTCTTT.